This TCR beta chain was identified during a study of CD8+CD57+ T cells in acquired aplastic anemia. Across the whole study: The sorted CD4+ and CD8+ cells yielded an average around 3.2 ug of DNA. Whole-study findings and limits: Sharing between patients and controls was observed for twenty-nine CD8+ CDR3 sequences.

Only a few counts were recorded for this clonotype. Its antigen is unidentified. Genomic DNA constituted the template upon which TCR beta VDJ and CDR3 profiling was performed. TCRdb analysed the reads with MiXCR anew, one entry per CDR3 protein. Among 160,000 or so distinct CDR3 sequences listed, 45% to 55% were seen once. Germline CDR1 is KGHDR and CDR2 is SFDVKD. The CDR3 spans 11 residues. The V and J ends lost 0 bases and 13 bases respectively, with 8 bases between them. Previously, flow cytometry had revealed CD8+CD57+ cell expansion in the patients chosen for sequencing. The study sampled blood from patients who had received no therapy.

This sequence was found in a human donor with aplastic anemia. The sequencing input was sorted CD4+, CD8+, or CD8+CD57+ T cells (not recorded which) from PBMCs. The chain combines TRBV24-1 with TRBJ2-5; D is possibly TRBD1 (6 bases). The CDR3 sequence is CATSDLTGWYF. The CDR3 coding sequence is TGTGCCACCAGTGATTTGACAGGGTGGTACTTC.